This T cell receptor (beta chain) was recorded in a study of regulatory T cells in long-lasting Graves disease. On the study more broadly: Patients with persistent Graves' disease had over 5 years of antithyroid drugs and persistent TSH receptor antibodies. Whole-study findings and limits: For persistent Graves' patients, TCR diversity was lower than for newly diagnosed ones.

Arm-PCR with iRepertoire HTBI primers amplified the CDR3 regions for these TCR beta libraries. Original handling: Identified segments across samples numbered more than 55 TRBV and over 13 TRBJ. TCRdb passed the multiplex PCR reads through MiXCR, listing each CDR3 protein once. It is TCRdb's table, rather than the study itself, that gives the V and J calls and clone size. The sample contains fewer than 550,000 distinct CDR3 sequences, about a fifth of which appear only once. The sample holds many counts of this clonotype. Its target is not known. This CDR3 has 14 residues. Germline V gene lookup returns CDR1 MGHRA and CDR2 YSYEKL. Trimming took 6 bases from V and 5 from J; bases not matched to a gene: 5. Time point in this sample: persistent/refractory GD, antithyroid drugs over 5 years with positive TRAb. Construction of the TCR library relied on RNA isolated from PBMCs. Diagnoses of Graves' disease were made by American Thyroid Association guidelines.

This specimen consisted of peripheral blood mononuclear cells (PBMCs), obtained when the disease was refractory, from a patient treated with antithyroid drugs. The chain uses TRBV4-1 and TRBJ1-5; 9 bases are a match to TRBD1. This TCR was sampled from a female donor with Graves disease. The CDR3 nucleotides read TGCGCCAGCAGTCCAACAGGGGGCTATCAGCCCCAGCATTTT. Protein: CASSPTGGYQPQHF.